This T cell receptor (beta chain) was captured in a study of radiotherapy plus CTLA-4 blockade in lung cancer (dated by TCRdb to the late 2010s). Regarding the research as a whole: Among enrolled patients, around 20% had an objective response and 25% to 35% reached disease control.

In the case of this clone: What antigen it recognizes has not been identified. The input lacks base qualities; no much larger clone sits a single base away.

The library was produced with the immunoSEQ multiplex PCR assay. This immuneACCESS table, as held by TCRdb, lists in-frame sequences with V and J called but not all clones. Of the missing ones, under half trace to an unresolved V gene in checked studies; the others have no known cause. The sample records 70,000 to 95,000 clones, roughly 86% of which are singletons. Of the sample, 16% is held by the ten largest clones. What the authors observed across the whole study: After treatment with radiotherapy and ipilimumab, TCR clones that came from tumors expanded in the peripheral blood. The strongest predictors of response, as reported, were early dynamic changes in blood T cell clones along with a rise in serum interferon-beta after radiation.

The CDR3 contains 17 residues, cysteine and phenylalanine counted. Just CDR3 DNA is preserved here, 51 bases in frame from base 1. CDR1 SEHNR and CDR2 FQNEAQ were looked up in the germline V gene (reference sequence). Clipping removes 4 bases from V and 0 bases from J, with 4 as the unmatched junction base count. In this study, focal radiation therapy paired with CTLA-4 blockade (ipilimumab) was tested in patients who had chemo-refractory metastatic non-small-cell lung cancer. This material consisted of peripheral blood, taken from a patient treated with radiotherapy plus ipilimumab. The chain is made from TRBV7-9 and TRBJ1-6; the junction holds 9 bases that match TRBD1. The TCR comes from a human donor with non-small cell lung cancer that progressed on radiotherapy plus ipilimumab. The CDR3 protein is CASSSTGGNSYNSPLHF. The DNA sequence is TGTGCCAGCAGCTCAACAGGGGGCAACTCCTATAATTCACCCCTCCACTTT.